A selection of T cell receptor beta chains follows, all from one sample in a study of shared clonotypes between healthy human individuals. This table comes from immunoSEQ multiplex PCR, and its TCRdb copy is limited to in-frame clones, with some not included. The data show 950,000 to 1,100,000 clones, about 80% seen once. The sample was memory CD4+ T cells from PBMCs. All receptors come from a man in his late teens or twenties in good health. Some clones in this sample may be carry-over from other donors' samples. The CDR3 runs from the conserved cysteine through the conserved F or W. A D gene is named only where the DNA matches it firmly. Expanded clones get a size class; other rows say once, few or many, or leave the size out.

J,V,D,size,CDR3,DNA
TRBJ1-2,TRBV2,NA,NA,CASSRTNYYYGYTF,TGTGCCAGCAGTCGGACAAATTACTACTATGGCTACACCTTC
TRBJ2-7,TRBV19,NA,few,CASSISSSSYEQYF,TGTGCCAGTAGTATTTCCTCCAGCTCCTACGAGCAGTACTTC
TRBJ2-5,TRBV18,NA,NA,CASSPPGSEKTQYF,TGTGCCAGCTCACCACCCGGATCGGAGAAGACCCAGTACTTC
TRBJ2-5,TRBV4-2,NA,NA,CASSQDWSGQETQYF,TGTGCCAGCAGCCAAGACTGGAGCGGCCAAGAGACCCAGTACTTC
TRBJ2-2,TRBV28,NA,NA,CASRSGVRTGELFF,TGTGCCAGCCGGTCCGGGGTTCGCACCGGGGAGCTGTTTTTT
TRBJ2-3,TRBV30,TRBD2,once,CAWNRAGGRDTQYF,TGTGCCTGGAACAGGGCGGGAGGGAGGGATACGCAGTATTTT
TRBJ2-4,TRBV10-3,TRBD2,NA,CAISEGASGSKNIQYF,TGTGCCATCAGTGAGGGGGCTAGCGGCTCCAAAAACATTCAGTACTTC
TRBJ1-3,TRBV9,NA,NA,CASSDRGGPDTIYF,TGTGCCAGCAGCGACCGTGGAGGGCCGGACACCATATATTTT
TRBJ2-3,TRBV7-8,NA,NA,CASSLGWSTDTQYF,TGTGCCAGCAGCTTGGGTTGGAGCACAGATACGCAGTATTTT
TRBJ2-5,TRBV4-1,NA,NA,CASSQGRRDQETQYF,TGCGCCAGCAGCCAAGGACGGAGAGACCAAGAGACCCAGTACTTC
TRBJ1-2,TRBV25-1,TRBD1,NA,CASRSQGENGYTF,TGTGCCAGCAGGAGTCAGGGGGAGAATGGCTACACCTTC
TRBJ2-1,TRBV11-2,TRBD1,NA,CASSSVRVGTGHNEQFF,TGTGCCAGCAGCTCTGTGAGGGTCGGGACAGGGCACAATGAGCAGTTCTTC
TRBJ1-1,TRBV11-1,NA,few,CASSLDRDTEAFF,TGTGCCAGCAGCTTAGACAGAGACACTGAAGCTTTCTTT
TRBJ1-3,TRBV9,NA,NA,CASSVQGSGNTIYF,TGTGCCAGCAGCGTACAGGGTTCCGGAAACACCATATATTTT
TRBJ2-7,TRBV11-2,TRBD2,few,CASSRERGWAYEQYF,TGTGCCAGCAGCCGCGAGCGGGGGTGGGCCTACGAGCAGTACTTC
TRBJ2-1,TRBV2,NA,NA,CASKYGDGLFF,TGTGCCAGCAAGTACGGGGACGGACTGTTCTTC
TRBJ2-7,TRBV7-2,TRBD2,NA,CASSQGGLALYEQYF,TGTGCCAGCAGCCAGGGGGGACTAGCGCTCTACGAGCAGTACTTC